This T cell receptor (beta chain) was recovered during a study of patients and donors after allogeneic stem cell transplantation. TCRdb independently ran MiXCR on the RT-PCR reads; one entry per CDR3 protein. Of 390,000 or so distinct CDR3 sequences listed, 16% are singletons. There are 13 residues in the CDR3. V was clipped by 5 bases and J by 6 bases; unmatched bases: 4. Germline-derived CDR1 and CDR2 are SGHTA and FQGNSA. The specimen was blood, either unsorted or a sorted T cell fraction (not recorded which). The receptor comes from a human donor who was either an allogeneic HSCT recipient or a stem cell or donor lymphocyte infusion donor (not recorded which). It is not recorded whose cells these are; they may come from a transplant donor. This rearrangement joins TRBV7-2 to TRBJ2-7, with 10 bases that match TRBD1. The CDR3 here is CASSQTGGVEQYF. In DNA form, the CDR3 reads TGTGCCAGCAGCCAGACAGGGGGCGTCGAGCAGTACTTC.